A single sample is the source of the 18 T cell receptor beta chains below, sequenced in a study of shared clonotypes between healthy human individuals. Some clones are missing from TCRdb's copy, which holds only in-frame ones; the method was immunoSEQ multiplex PCR. The data show over 1.5 million clones, 95% to 99% seen once. Sequencing was done on a sample of naive CD4+ T cells sorted from blood. The subset here: CD45RA+ positively selected. These receptors originate from a man aged 25 to 40 in good health.

The chain combines TRBV19 with TRBJ1-5; D call uncertain. The CDR3 has 15 amino acids. The germline V gene encodes CDR1 LNHDA and CDR2 SQIVND (reference sequence). The V gene lost 3 bases and the J gene lost 0 bases, with 9 bases spanning the gap. CDR3 residues: CASSIQRISNQPQHF. DNA for the CDR3: TGTGCCAGTAGTATCCAGCGGATTAGCAATCAGCCCCAGCATTTT.

As for this clone: The same CDR3 can be traced to other DNA sequences in this sample. The rearrangement links TRBV9 to TRBJ2-3; TRBD2 is a possible D gene (5 bases). CDR1 is SGDLS, CDR2 YYNGEE, per germline. The V and J ends lost 0 bases and 9 bases respectively, with 8 bases between them. There are 12 residues in the CDR3. Here the CDR3 DNA reads TGTGCCAGCAGCGTAGTAAGCGGAACGCAGTATTTT. It encodes CASSVVSGTQYF.

The CDR3 reads CASSSLPQTGRTDTQYF. DNA for the CDR3: TGTGCCAGCAGCTCCCTTCCTCAGACAGGCCGCACAGATACGCAGTATTTT. The rearrangement uses TRBV5-8 and TRBJ2-3; possible D gene TRBD1, 6 bases. Germline V lookup: CDR1 SGHTS, CDR2 YDEGEE. The CDR3 runs to 17 residues. The V gene lost 3 bases and the J gene lost 1 base, with 18 bases spanning the gap.

This clone was detected only once. The chain links TRBV4-3 to TRBJ2-1; TRBD2 matches at 7 bases. With 1 base clipped from V and 4 bases from J, the junction kept 4 bases outside the gene matches. CDR3 size: 15 residues. Germline-derived CDR1 and CDR2 are LGHNA and YSLEER. The CDR3 region has the DNA TGCGCCAGCAGCCAAGTAGCGGGTTTATACAATGAGCAGTTCTTC. It is translated as CASSQVAGLYNEQFF.

The rearrangement links TRBV28 to TRBJ2-7, with D tentatively TRBD1 or TRBD2 (5 bases each). The length of the CDR3 is 15 residues. The V end lost 6 bases, the J end lost 3 bases, and 18 bases lay between the germline ends. In germline, CDR1 is MDHEN, CDR2 SYDVKM. DNA for the CDR3: TGTGCCAGCAGGGTGGGGGAGTTAGGCTACTACGAGCAGTACTTC. Amino acids: CASRVGELGYYEQYF.

The chain is built from TRBV6-5 and TRBJ2-1; no clear D gene. Looked up from germline, CDR1 is MNHEY and CDR2 is SVGAGI. The CDR3 totals 13 residues. V dropped 6 bases and J dropped 2 bases, with 8 bases sitting between them. The DNA for the CDR3 is TGTGCCAGCAGGACCGACGCCTACAATGAGCAGTTCTTC. It translates to CASRTDAYNEQFF.

The chain is built from TRBV9 and TRBJ2-2; D gene unclear. The CDR3 contains 17 residues. Germline assignment: CDR1 SGDLS and CDR2 YYNGEE. V was cut by 1 base and J by 4 bases, with 17 bases left in between. CDR3 sequence: CASSVSPLGVITGELFF. CDR3 nucleotide sequence: TGTGCCAGCAGCGTATCCCCACTTGGGGTGATCACCGGGGAGCTGTTTTTT.

The chain has TRBV19 and TRBJ1-2; 9 bases are a match to TRBD1. There are 16 residues in the CDR3. The V segment lost 3 bases and the J segment 3 bases; nucleotides outside the gene matches: 8. Germline assignment: CDR1 LNHDA and CDR2 SQIVND (reference sequence). The CDR3 DNA sequence: TGTGCCAGTAGTATGGTCGTATGGGACAGGGACTATGGCTACACCTTC. This codes for CASSMVVWDRDYGYTF.

The chain is built from TRBV13 and TRBJ2-1, with D possibly being TRBD2 (6 bases). Trimming left V 6 bases short and J 2 bases short, with 17 bases between. The CDR3 contains 16 residues. Germline V gene data show CDR1 as PRHDT and CDR2 as FYEKMQ (reference sequence). The CDR3 region has the DNA TGTGCCAGCAGTCAAAGCGTCCTAGCGACCTACAATGAGCAGTTCTTC. Protein product: CASSQSVLATYNEQFF.

The V gene is TRBV6-6, the J gene TRBJ2-7; 9 nucleotides line up with TRBD1. Trimming removed 5 bases from V and 5 bases from J; junction bases left unmatched: 10. CDR3 size: 15 residues. CDR1 and CDR2 from the germline V gene are MNHNY and SVGAGI (reference sequence). For the CDR3, the DNA is TGTGCCAGCAGTAGCCCTCGGACAGGGGCGGACGAGCAGTACTTC. It yields the protein CASSSPRTGADEQYF.

The chain recombines TRBV27 with TRBJ2-7; possible D gene TRBD2, 6 bases. This CDR3 spans 12 amino acids. The germline gives CDR1 MNHEY, CDR2 SMNVEV (reference sequence). With 6 bases removed from V and 2 bases from J, the gap between germline ends came to 8 bases. In DNA, the CDR3 is TGTGCCAGCAGCGGGGGAACCTACGAGCAGTACTTC. Translating it yields CASSGGTYEQYF.

This chain links TRBV5-4 with TRBJ2-5, with no clear D. Per the germline V gene, CDR1 is SGHNT and CDR2 is YYREEE (reference sequence). The CDR3 consists of 14 residues. With 6 bases removed from V and 0 bases from J, the gap between germline ends came to 12 bases. The CDR3 sequence is CASTLGRNQETQYF. CDR3 bases: TGTGCCAGCACCCTAGGACGGAACCAAGAGACCCAGTACTTC.

A few counts support this clone. This rearrangement joins TRBV27 to TRBJ1-4; D unresolved. Trimming removed 5 bases from V and 13 bases from J, with 11 bases in between. Germline V lookup: CDR1 MNHEY, CDR2 SMNVEV (reference sequence). This CDR3 is 11 amino acids long. The CDR3 coding sequence is TGTGCCAGCAGTCCCATTCGAGGACTGTTTTTT. Translation gives CASSPIRGLFF.

This clone showed up just once. The rearrangement links TRBV10-3 to TRBJ2-1; 7 nucleotides match TRBD2. CDR3 length: 18 amino acids. Losses at the gene ends were 3 bases for V and 0 bases for J; bases not matched to a gene: 11. The V gene's germline CDR1 is ENHRY and CDR2 SYGVKD. The CDR3 DNA is TGTGCCATCAGTGACGCCACCGGGACTAAACGCTCCTACAATGAGCAGTTCTTC. It codes for CAISDATGTKRSYNEQFF.

The chain employs TRBV7-9 and TRBJ2-6; 9 nucleotides agree with TRBD1. Trimming cost V 2 bases and J 0 bases; bases outside gene matches: 8. CDR1 SEHNR and CDR2 FQNEAQ come from the germline V gene (reference sequence). The CDR3 runs 19 residues. The CDR3 nucleotides are TGTGCCAGCAGCTTACAACCCGGGACAGGGAGCTCTGGGGCCAACGTCCTGACTTTC. Residues: CASSLQPGTGSSGANVLTF.

The chain has TRBV28 and TRBJ2-7; maybe TRBD2 (5 bases). Germline V gene lookup returns CDR1 MDHEN and CDR2 SYDVKM. The CDR3 has 16 residues. V was cut by 8 bases and J by 4 bases, with 24 bases left in between. The CDR3 region is CASGPGPNYRGYEQYF. CDR3 coding DNA: TGTGCCAGCGGCCCCGGGCCGAACTACCGGGGATACGAGCAGTACTTC.

This clone appeared a single time. V and J are TRBV2 and TRBJ1-1, with a weak D call TRBD1 (6 bases). This CDR3 has 14 residues. Between the trimmed V and J ends, which lost 6 bases and 5 bases, there was a span of 16 bases. Germline loops: CDR1 SNHLY, CDR2 FYNNEI. In DNA form, the CDR3 reads TGTGCCAGCAGATCGACAGGAGTATTGACTGAAGCTTTCTTT. This codes for CASRSTGVLTEAFF.

The chain carries TRBV28 and TRBJ1-5; 8 bases agree with TRBD1. Germline V gene sequence: CDR1 MDHEN, CDR2 SYDVKM. J lost 6 bases, V lost 5 bases, and 9 bases had no gene match. The CDR3 is 15 amino acids. CDR3 residues: CASSIQGASGQPQHF. The CDR3 DNA follows: TGTGCCAGCAGTATCCAGGGGGCCAGCGGTCAGCCCCAGCATTTT.